This is a list of T cell receptor beta chains from one sample in a study of blood T cell repertoires in COVID-19. Clones were sequenced by immunoSEQ multiplex PCR, and TCRdb holds only the in-frame ones, with some missing. Counted here are roughly 22,000 clones, 82% occurring once; the ten biggest clones make up approximately 8.6%. The source material was peripheral blood. The receptors come from a human donor in a cohort sampled during active COVID-19. The CDR3 runs from the conserved cysteine through the conserved F or W.

V gene,J gene,CDR3 protein
TRBV12-3/TRBV12-4,TRBJ2-7,CASSQENTGEQYF
TRBV6-4,TRBJ2-1,CASSETSGRTNEQFF
TRBV12-5,TRBJ2-3,CASGLGTGTPTKADTQYF
TRBV19,TRBJ2-3,CASSMTGGRTDTQYF
TRBV7-2,TRBJ1-1,CASSGQGTGTEAFF
TRBV5-1,TRBJ2-4,CASRGASENIQYF
TRBV19,TRBJ1-1,CASTAGRVNTEAFF
TRBV2,TRBJ2-4,CASMVEGLAGGRAYF
TRBV5-8,TRBJ1-1,CASSPDRVRNTEAFF
TRBV5-6,TRBJ2-7,CASSVWYGTGRSYEQYF